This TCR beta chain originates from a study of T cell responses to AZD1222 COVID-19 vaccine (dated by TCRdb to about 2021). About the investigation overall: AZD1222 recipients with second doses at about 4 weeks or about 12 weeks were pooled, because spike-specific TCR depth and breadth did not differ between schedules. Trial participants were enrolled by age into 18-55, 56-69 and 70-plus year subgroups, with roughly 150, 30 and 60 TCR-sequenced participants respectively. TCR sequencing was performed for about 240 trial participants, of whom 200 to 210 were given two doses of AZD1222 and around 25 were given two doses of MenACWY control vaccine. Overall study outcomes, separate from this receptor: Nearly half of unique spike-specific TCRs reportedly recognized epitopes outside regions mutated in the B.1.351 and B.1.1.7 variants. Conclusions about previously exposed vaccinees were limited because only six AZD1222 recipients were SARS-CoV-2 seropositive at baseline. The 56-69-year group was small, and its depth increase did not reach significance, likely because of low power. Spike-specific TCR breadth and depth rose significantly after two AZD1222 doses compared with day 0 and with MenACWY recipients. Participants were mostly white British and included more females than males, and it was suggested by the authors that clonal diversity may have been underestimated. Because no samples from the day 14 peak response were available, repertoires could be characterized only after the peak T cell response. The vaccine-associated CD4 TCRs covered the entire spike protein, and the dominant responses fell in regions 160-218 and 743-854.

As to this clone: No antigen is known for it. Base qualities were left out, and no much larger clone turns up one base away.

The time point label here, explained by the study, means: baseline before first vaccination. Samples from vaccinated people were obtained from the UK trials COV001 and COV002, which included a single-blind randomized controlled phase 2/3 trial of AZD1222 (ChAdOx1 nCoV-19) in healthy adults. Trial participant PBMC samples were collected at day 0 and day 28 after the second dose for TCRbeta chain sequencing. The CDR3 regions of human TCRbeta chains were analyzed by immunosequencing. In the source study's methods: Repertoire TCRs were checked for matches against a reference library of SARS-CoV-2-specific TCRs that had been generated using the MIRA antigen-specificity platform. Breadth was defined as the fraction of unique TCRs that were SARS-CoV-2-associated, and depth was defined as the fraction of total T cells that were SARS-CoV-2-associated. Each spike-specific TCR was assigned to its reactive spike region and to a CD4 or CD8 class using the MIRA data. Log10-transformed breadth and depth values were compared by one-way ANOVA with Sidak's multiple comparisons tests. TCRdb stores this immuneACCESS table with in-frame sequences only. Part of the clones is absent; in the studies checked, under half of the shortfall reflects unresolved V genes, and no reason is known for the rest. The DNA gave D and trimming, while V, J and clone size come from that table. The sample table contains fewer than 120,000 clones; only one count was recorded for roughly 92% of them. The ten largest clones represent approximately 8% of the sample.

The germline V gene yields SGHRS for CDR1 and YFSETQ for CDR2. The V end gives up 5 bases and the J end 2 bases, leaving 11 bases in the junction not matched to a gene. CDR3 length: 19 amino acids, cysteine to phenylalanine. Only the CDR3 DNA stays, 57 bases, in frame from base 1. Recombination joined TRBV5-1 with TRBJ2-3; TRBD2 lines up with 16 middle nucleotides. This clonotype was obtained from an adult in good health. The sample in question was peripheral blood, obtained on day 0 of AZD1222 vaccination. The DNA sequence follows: TGCGCCAGCAGGCGGAAGCCCGGGACTAGCGGGGGGGACACAGATACGCAGTATTTT. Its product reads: CASRRKPGTSGGDTDTQYF.